This TCR beta chain emerged from a study of T cells in Graves' hyperthyroidism and ophthalmopathy. The wider study: Peripheral blood sampling occurred at initial diagnosis, before any treatment. General study findings and limits: Blood also carried most thyroid clonotypes expanded above 0.001.

This clonotype was seen ten or more times. Its specificity is unknown. Germline lookup yields CDR1 LNHNV and CDR2 YYDKDF (reference sequence). The CDR3 has 17 amino acids. V trimming: 1 base; J trimming: 2 bases; junction bases outside the gene matches: 5. RNA transcripts were the template for amplifying TCR beta CDR3 regions. First-round RT-PCR with HTBI primers amplified the TCR CDR3 region. TCRdb reprocessed the multiplex PCR reads via MiXCR and lists one record per CDR3 protein. The sample includes 95,000 to 110,000 distinct CDR3 sequences, roughly 50% seen only once; the top ten take approximately 27%. Patients aged 18 to 65 had newly diagnosed hyperthyroidism of under 2 months' duration. Uncontrolled infection, other autoimmune disease, pregnancy or lactation excluded patients.

The chain combines TRBV15 with TRBJ2-1; 10 bases agree with TRBD2. This clonotype was obtained from a man aged 35-49 years with Graves' hyperthyroidism. Sequencing was performed on blood. The CDR3 DNA sequence: TGTGCCACCAGCAGAGGGACTAGCGGAAACACCTACAATGAGCAGTTCTTC. Translated, it gives CATSRGTSGNTYNEQFF. The full variable domain, in which reference TRBV15 and TRBJ2-1 provide the parts outside the CDR3, is DAMVIQNPRYQVTQFGKPVTLSCSQTLNHNVMYWYQQKSSQAPKLLFHYYDKDFNNEADTPDNFQSRRPNTSFCFLDIRSPGLGDTAMYLCATSRGTSGNTYNEQFFGPGTRLTVL.